A selection of T cell receptor beta chains follows, all from one sample in a study of cytomegalovirus exposure and HLA in healthy donors. Generated by immunoSEQ multiplex PCR, the TCRdb table keeps only in-frame clones and is missing some. The data show about 140,000 clones, about 70% seen once. The sample comprised PBMCs. The receptors shown here come from a male donor in good health and CMV-seronegative. CDR3s include the opening cysteine and the closing phenylalanine or tryptophan. D genes are given only for firm matches. Expanded clones are given a class, and other clones once, few, many or no size at all.

abundance	v_gene	d_gene	j_gene	CDR3nt	CDR3aa
NA	TRBV19	TRBD2	TRBJ2-3	TGTGCCAGTAGTAGGGGTGGACTAGCATCAGATACGCAGTATTTT	CASSRGGLASDTQYF
NA	TRBV9	TRBD2	TRBJ2-3	TGTGCCAGCAGCGCCCGACTAGCGACAGATACGCAGTATTTT	CASSARLATDTQYF
once	TRBV10-3	NA	TRBJ1-3	TGTGCCATCAGTGCCAGGGGCCTTGGAAACACCATATATTTT	CAISARGLGNTIYF
NA	TRBV2	NA	TRBJ1-3	TGTGCCAGCAGTGATCGCCCGTCCGGGAACACCATATATTTT	CASSDRPSGNTIYF
NA	TRBV4-2	TRBD2	TRBJ2-1	TGTGCCAGCAGCCGAACACTAGCGGGGAGCTCCTACAATGAGCAGTTCTTC	CASSRTLAGSSYNEQFF
NA	TRBV29-1	NA	TRBJ2-5	TGCAGCGTATTGTGGGACTTTCGATATGGGGAGACCCAGTACTTC	CSVLWDFRYGETQYF
NA	TRBV11-2	NA	TRBJ2-1	TGTGCCAGCAGCTCCAAGCAGCGGCTGAACAATGAGCAGTTCTTC	CASSSKQRLNNEQFF
NA	TRBV7-9	TRBD1	TRBJ1-4	TGTTCCAGCAGCTTAGGGGACAGGGGCATTCAGGAAAAACTGTTTTTT	CSSSLGDRGIQEKLFF
NA	TRBV5-1	NA	TRBJ1-2	TGCGCCAGCAGCCCGGACAGTATGGGAGGCTACACCTTC	CASSPDSMGGYTF
few	TRBV6-5	NA	TRBJ1-1	TGTGCCAGCAGCAACCCGGGGATGGGGAACACTGAAGCTTTCTTT	CASSNPGMGNTEAFF
few	TRBV4-2	TRBD2	TRBJ2-3	TGTGCCAGCAGCCAGCTAGCGGGGGGAAGCACAGATACGCAGTATTTT	CASSQLAGGSTDTQYF
NA	TRBV6-1	TRBD1	TRBJ1-2	TGTGCCAGCGAGACCCGGGACAGGGGGCCGGGAGGCTACACCTTC	CASETRDRGPGGYTF
once	TRBV30	TRBD1	TRBJ1-5	TGTGCCTGGAGTCTACAGGGGCTGGGCAATCAGCCCCAGCATTTT	CAWSLQGLGNQPQHF
NA	TRBV2	NA	TRBJ2-1	TGTGCCAGCAGTGATAGAGTCCGTGTTGAGCAGTTCTTC	CASSDRVRVEQFF
NA	TRBV19	NA	TRBJ2-7	TGTGCCAGTAGTATGCAGGGAAGCTCCTACGAGCAGTACTTC	CASSMQGSSYEQYF
few	TRBV28	TRBD1	TRBJ1-5	TGTGCCTCCTGGGGCGGGACAGGGCTTACTCAGCCCCAGCATTTT	CASWGGTGLTQPQHF
NA	TRBV4-1	TRBD1	TRBJ2-1	TGCGCCAGCAGCACTCGACAGGGGGCCGACAATGAGCAGTTCTTC	CASSTRQGADNEQFF
few	TRBV9	NA	TRBJ2-1	TGTGCCAGCAGCGTAGACCCTAGAGGCAATGAGCAGTTCTTC	CASSVDPRGNEQFF
NA	TRBV19	NA	TRBJ1-4	TGTGCCAGTAGTTCAAACAATAATGAAAAACTGTTTTTT	CASSSNNNEKLFF
once	TRBV5-1	NA	TRBJ1-1	TGCGCCAGCAGCTTCGATGGGCAGAACACTGAAGCTTTCTTT	CASSFDGQNTEAFF
few	TRBV29-1	NA	TRBJ2-3	TGCAGCGTTGAAGGAGGAGACTATCCCACAGATACGCAGTATTTT	CSVEGGDYPTDTQYF
NA	TRBV7-9	NA	TRBJ1-3	TGTGCCAGCAGCCCACCTCAGGGAAACACCATATATTTT	CASSPPQGNTIYF
NA	TRBV5-1	TRBD1	TRBJ1-1	TGCGCCAGCAGCTTGAGGCCAGGGGGAAGTGAAGCTTTCTTT	CASSLRPGGSEAFF
NA	TRBV5-5	TRBD1	TRBJ1-3	TGTGCCAGCAGCTCCGGGACAGGCTCTGGAAACACCATATATTTT	CASSSGTGSGNTIYF
NA	TRBV2	TRBD1	TRBJ2-5	TGTGCCAGCAGTGGGGACAGGGGAGAGACCCAGTACTTC	CASSGDRGETQYF
NA	TRBV5-6	NA	TRBJ1-5	TGTGCCAGCAGCTTGAGATCGGCAGGGCCCCAGCCCCAGCATTTT	CASSLRSAGPQPQHF
few	TRBV4-1	NA	TRBJ2-3	TGCGCCAGCAGCCGTAACATCCCGGGGGTGGGCACAGATACGCAGTATTTT	CASSRNIPGVGTDTQYF
NA	TRBV9	NA	TRBJ1-2	TGTGCCAGCAGCGTACAGGGTGATTATGGCTACACCTTC	CASSVQGDYGYTF
once	TRBV30	NA	TRBJ2-7	TGTGCCTGGACACGACCGGGAGTAGCGACGTCCTACGAGCAGTACTTC	CAWTRPGVATSYEQYF
once	TRBV5-1	TRBD1	TRBJ1-6	TGCGCCAGCAGCTTTACAGGGGGTCGTTCACCCCTCCACTTT	CASSFTGGRSPLHF
NA	TRBV25-1	NA	TRBJ1-1	TGTGCCAGCGGAGATTTTAGAACTGAAGCTTTCTTT	CASGDFRTEAFF
NA	TRBV5-1	TRBD2	TRBJ2-7	TGCGCCAGCAGCTTGGTCCTAGCGGGCTCCTACGAGCAGTACTTC	CASSLVLAGSYEQYF
NA	TRBV2	NA	TRBJ1-2	TGTGCCAGCATTGGCAGGGGAGACTATGGCTACACCTTC	CASIGRGDYGYTF
NA	TRBV5-1	NA	TRBJ1-3	TGCGCCAGCAGCTTGTGGTTCCGGGAAGGAGCTGGAAACACCATATATTTT	CASSLWFREGAGNTIYF
NA	TRBV27	TRBD1	TRBJ1-6	TGTGCCAGCAGTTTAAGACCGGGGACAGGGGCCCGTTCACCCCTCCACTTT	CASSLRPGTGARSPLHF
once	TRBV9	TRBD1	TRBJ1-3	TGTGCCAGCAGCGCTGGAGGACAGGGGGTAGGAAACACCATATATTTT	CASSAGGQGVGNTIYF